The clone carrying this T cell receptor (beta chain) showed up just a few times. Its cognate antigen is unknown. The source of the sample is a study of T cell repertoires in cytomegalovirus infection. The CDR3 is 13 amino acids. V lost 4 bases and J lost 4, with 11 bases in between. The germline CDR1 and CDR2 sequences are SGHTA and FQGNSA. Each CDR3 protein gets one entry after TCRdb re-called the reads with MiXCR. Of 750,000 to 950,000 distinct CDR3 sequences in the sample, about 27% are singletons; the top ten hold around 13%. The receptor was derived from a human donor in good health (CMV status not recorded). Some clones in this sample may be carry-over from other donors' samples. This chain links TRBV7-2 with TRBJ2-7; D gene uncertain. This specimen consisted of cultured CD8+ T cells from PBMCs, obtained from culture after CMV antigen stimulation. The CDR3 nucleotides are TGTGCCAGCAGCTCCTTTTCCCCGTACGAGCAGTACTTC. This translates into CASSSFSPYEQYF.